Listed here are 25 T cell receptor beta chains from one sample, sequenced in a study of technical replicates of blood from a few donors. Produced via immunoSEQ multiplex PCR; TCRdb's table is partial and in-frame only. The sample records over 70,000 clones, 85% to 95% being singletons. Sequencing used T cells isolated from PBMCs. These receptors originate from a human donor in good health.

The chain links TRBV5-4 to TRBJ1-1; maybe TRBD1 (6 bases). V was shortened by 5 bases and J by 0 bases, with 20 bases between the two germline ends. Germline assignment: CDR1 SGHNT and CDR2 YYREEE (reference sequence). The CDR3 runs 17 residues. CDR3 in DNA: TGTGCCAGCAGTGAACGACAGGCCCCAGCCATGAACACTGAAGCTTTCTTT. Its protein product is CASSERQAPAMNTEAFF.

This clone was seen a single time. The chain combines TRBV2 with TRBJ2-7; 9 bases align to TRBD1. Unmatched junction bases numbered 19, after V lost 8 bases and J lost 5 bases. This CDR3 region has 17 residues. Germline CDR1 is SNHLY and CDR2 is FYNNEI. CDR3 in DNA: TGTGCCAGCGTCCAAGGTCCGGGACAGGGATCGTCCGACGAGCAGTACTTC. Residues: CASVQGPGQGSSDEQYF.

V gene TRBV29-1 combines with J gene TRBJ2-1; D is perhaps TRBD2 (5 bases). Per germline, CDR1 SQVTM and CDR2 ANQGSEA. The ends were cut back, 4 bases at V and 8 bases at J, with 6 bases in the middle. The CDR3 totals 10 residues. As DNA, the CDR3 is TGCAGCGTTGGTAGCGATGAGCAGTTCTTC. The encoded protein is CSVGSDEQFF.

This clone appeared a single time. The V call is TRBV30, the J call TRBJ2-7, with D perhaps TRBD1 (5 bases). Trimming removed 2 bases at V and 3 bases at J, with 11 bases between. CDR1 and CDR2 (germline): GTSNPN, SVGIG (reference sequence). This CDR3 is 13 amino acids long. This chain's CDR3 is CAWSNRRDYEQYF. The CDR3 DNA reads TGTGCCTGGAGTAACAGGAGAGACTACGAGCAGTACTTC.

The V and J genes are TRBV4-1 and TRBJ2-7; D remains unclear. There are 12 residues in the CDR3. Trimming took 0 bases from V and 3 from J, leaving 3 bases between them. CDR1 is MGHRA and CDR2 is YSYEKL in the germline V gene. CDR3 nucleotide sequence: TGCGCCAGCAGCCAAGATAACTACGAGCAGTACTTC. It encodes CASSQDNYEQYF.

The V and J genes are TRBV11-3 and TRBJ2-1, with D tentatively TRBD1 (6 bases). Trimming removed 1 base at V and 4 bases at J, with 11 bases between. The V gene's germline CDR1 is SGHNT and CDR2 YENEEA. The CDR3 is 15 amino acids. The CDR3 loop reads CASSLVSGQYNEQFF. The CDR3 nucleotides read TGTGCCAGCAGCTTAGTTTCCGGACAGTACAATGAGCAGTTCTTC.

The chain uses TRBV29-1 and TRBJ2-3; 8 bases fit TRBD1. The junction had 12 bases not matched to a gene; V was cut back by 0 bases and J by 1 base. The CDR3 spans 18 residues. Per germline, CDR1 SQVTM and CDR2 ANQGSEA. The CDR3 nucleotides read TGCAGCGTTGAAGATCGCCAGCAGGGGGCTTCCCGCACAGATACGCAGTATTTT. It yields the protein CSVEDRQQGASRTDTQYF.

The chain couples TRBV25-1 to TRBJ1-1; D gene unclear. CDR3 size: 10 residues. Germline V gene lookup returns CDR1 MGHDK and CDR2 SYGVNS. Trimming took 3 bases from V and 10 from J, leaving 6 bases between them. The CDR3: CASSEGRAFF. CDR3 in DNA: TGTGCCAGCAGTGAGGGCAGAGCTTTCTTT.

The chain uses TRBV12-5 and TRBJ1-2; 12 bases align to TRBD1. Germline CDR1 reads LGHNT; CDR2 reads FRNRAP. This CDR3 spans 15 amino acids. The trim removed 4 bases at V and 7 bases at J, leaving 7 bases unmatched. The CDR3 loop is CASGSTGQGASGYTF. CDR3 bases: TGTGCTAGTGGTTCGACGGGACAGGGGGCTTCTGGCTACACCTTC.

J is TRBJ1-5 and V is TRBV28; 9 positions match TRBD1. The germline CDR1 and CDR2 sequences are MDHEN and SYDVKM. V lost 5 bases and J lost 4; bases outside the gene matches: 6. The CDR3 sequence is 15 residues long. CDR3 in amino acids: CASSQPGQGNQPQHF. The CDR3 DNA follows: TGTGCCAGCAGTCAACCGGGACAGGGAAATCAGCCCCAGCATTTT.

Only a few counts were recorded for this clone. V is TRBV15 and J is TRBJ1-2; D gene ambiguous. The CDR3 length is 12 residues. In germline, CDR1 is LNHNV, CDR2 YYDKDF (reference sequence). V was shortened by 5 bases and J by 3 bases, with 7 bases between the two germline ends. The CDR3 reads CATSDTYYGYTF. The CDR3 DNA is TGTGCCACCAGCGACACTTACTATGGCTACACCTTC.

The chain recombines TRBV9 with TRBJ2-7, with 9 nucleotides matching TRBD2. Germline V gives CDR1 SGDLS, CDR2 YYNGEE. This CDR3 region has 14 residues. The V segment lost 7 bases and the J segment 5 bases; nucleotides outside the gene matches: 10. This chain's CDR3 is CASATGTSFNEQYF. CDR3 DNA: TGTGCCAGCGCTACCGGGACTAGCTTCAACGAGCAGTACTTC.

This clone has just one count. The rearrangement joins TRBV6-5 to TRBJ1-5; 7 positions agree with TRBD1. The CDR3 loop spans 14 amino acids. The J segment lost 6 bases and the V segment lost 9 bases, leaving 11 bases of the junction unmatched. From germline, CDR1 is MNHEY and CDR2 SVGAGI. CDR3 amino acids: CASSRGMAGQPQHF. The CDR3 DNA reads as TGTGCCAGTTCCAGGGGGATGGCAGGTCAGCCCCAGCATTTT.

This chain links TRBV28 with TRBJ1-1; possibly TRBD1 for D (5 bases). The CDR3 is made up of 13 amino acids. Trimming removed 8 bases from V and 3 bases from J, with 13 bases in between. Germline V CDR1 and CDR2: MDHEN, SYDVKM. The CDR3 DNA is TGTGCCAGCGTTCGAGGAGGGGACACTGAAGCTTTCTTT. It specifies CASVRGGDTEAFF.

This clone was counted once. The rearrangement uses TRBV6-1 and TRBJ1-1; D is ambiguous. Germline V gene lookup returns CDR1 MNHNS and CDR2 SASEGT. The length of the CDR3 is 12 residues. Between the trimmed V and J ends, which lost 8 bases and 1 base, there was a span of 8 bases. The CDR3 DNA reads TGTGCCAGCGAGTCGGGGAACACTGAAGCTTTCTTT. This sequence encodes CASESGNTEAFF.

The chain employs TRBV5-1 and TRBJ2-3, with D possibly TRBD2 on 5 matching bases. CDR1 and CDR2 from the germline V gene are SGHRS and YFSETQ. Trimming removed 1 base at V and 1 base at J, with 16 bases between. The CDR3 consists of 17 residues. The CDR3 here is CASSLHEDGKGTDTQYF. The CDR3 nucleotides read TGCGCCAGCAGCTTGCACGAGGACGGGAAAGGCACAGATACGCAGTATTTT.

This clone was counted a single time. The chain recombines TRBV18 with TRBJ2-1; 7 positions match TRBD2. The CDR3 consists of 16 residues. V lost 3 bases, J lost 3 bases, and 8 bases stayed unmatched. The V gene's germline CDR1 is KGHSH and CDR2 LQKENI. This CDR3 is CASSPGERELYNEQFF. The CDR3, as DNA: TGTGCCAGCTCACCCGGGGAGCGGGAACTCTACAATGAGCAGTTCTTC.

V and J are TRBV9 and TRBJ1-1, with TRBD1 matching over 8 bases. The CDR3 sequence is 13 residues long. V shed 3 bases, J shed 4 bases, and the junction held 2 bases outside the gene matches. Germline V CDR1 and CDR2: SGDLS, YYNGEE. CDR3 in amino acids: CASSGDRGTEAFF. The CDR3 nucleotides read TGTGCCAGCAGCGGAGACAGGGGCACTGAAGCTTTCTTT.

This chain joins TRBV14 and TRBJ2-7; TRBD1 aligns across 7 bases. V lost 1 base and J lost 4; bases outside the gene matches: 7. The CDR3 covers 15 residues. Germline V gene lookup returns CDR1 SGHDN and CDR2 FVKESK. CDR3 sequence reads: CASSQVLGTAYEQYF. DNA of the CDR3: TGTGCCAGCAGCCAAGTACTCGGGACAGCTTACGAGCAGTACTTC.

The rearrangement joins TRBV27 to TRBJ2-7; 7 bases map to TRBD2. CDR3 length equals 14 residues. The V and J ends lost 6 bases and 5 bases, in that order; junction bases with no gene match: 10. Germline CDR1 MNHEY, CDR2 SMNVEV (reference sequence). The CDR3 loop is CASSGGREINEQYF. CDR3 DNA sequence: TGTGCCAGCAGCGGCGGGCGGGAGATAAACGAGCAGTACTTC.

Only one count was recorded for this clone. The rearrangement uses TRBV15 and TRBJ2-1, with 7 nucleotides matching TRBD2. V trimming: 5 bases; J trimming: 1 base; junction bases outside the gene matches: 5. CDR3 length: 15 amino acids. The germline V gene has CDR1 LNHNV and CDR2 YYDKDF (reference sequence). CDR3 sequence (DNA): TGTGCCACCAGCTATACTAGCGCTTCCTACAATGAGCAGTTCTTC. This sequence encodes CATSYTSASYNEQFF. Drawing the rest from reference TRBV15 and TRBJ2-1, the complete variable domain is DAMVIQNPRYQVTQFGKPVTLSCSQTLNHNVMYWYQQKSSQAPKLLFHYYDKDFNNEADTPDNFQSRRPNTSFCFLDIRSPGLGDTAMYLCATSYTSASYNEQFFGPGTRLTVL.

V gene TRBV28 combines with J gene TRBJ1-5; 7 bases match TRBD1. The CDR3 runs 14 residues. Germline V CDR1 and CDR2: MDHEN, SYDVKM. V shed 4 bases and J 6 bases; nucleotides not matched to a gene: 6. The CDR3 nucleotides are TGTGCCAGCAGTTATACGGACAGGCCTCAGCCCCAGCATTTT. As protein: CASSYTDRPQPQHF.

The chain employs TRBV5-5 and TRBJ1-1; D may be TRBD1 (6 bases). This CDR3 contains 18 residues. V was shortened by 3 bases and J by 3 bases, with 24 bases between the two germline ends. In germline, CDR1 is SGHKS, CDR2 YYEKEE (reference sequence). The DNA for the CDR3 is TGTGCCAGCAGCTCCCTCGGAGACAGGCTCACAAGGGACACTGAAGCTTTCTTT. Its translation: CASSSLGDRLTRDTEAFF.

The CDR3 sequence is CASSEAEVSSYEQYF. The DNA for the CDR3 is TGCGCCAGCAGCGAAGCGGAGGTAAGCTCCTACGAGCAGTACTTC. V usage is TRBV4-1 and J usage is TRBJ2-7; D is perhaps TRBD2 (5 bases). The CDR3 length is 15 residues. Looked up from germline, CDR1 is MGHRA and CDR2 is YSYEKL. Trimming removed 5 bases from V and 0 bases from J, with 14 bases in between.

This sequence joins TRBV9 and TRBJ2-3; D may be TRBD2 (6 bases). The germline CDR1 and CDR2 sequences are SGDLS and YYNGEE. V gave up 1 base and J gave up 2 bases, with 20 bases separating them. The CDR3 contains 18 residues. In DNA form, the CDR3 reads TGTGCCAGCAGCGTAAACCCCTTGGAACTAGCTCTCACAGATACGCAGTATTTT. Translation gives CASSVNPLELALTDTQYF.